This T cell receptor (beta chain) came from a study of shared clonotypes between healthy human individuals (dated by TCRdb to 2018 to 2020). Regarding the study in general: The cohort included a few men and a couple of women between 18 and 49 years of age. Different laboratories and diverse techniques were used to prepare libraries and sequence TCR repertoires, to increase sequencing depth and limit assay-specific biases. To estimate repertoire size and how much clonotypes are shared between individuals, the study performed deep sequencing of blood TCR repertoires from 4 to 6 healthy adults. Per donor, three plates each were used for CD4 naive and CD4 memory, two for CD8 naive, and one for CD8 memory. Between about 0.85 and 9.5 billion PBMCs per donor were obtained by leukapheresis. Broad study findings and their caveats: Higher generation probabilities were observed for clonotypes shared by all four sorted-subset donors than for non-shared clonotypes. When a handful of donors were compared, the shared fraction of clonotypes was about 5.4% for naive CD4, around 3.5% for naive CD8, 2.3% for memory CD4, and 0.3% to 0.5% for memory CD8. Incomplete sequencing was indicated by rarefaction of sorted-subset datasets, despite the large sequencing depth. Naive subsets generally had larger estimated clonotype richness than memory subsets. Sampling was restricted to blood, and TCR repertoires in tissue are likely to differ from TCR repertoires in blood. The genetic and exposure-history diversity represented was limited by the small number of donors. Pairwise subsampling indicated that sequencing depth was expected to affect the degree of clonotype sharing among donors.

V gives up 2 bases and J gives up 2 bases, and the segment between their germline ends measures 13 bases. Taken from cysteine to phenylalanine, the CDR3 has 16 residues. The only DNA kept is the CDR3, 48 bases in frame from the first base. CDR1 and CDR2 are drawn from the germline V gene: KGHSH, LQKENI. Using the deep immunoSEQ assay, multiplex PCR amplified TCR CDR3 regions from genomic DNA. For each cell subset, the extracted genomic DNA was distributed evenly across all wells of several immunoSEQ 96-well plates, and each plate served as one replicate. For sorted subsets, around 200 ng genomic DNA, equal to about 30,000 T cell genomes, was loaded into each replicate PCR. Purified libraries were quantified with a Qubit 3.0 fluorometer, sized on a Bioanalyzer 2100, and re-quantified with the KAPA Library Quantification kit. Every immunoSEQ 96-well plate was sequenced on a separate single-read 150-cycle Illumina NextSeq 550 flow cell. On the authors' methods: Because the immunoSEQ output included only junctional sequences and no quality scores, the filtering could not be the same as the filtering used for full-length reads. To assign V/J genes and CDR3, sequences were annotated against IMGT germline references using PyIR, a Python wrapper for IgBLAST v1.9. Any read was removed if the V/J assignment was weak (E-value above 1e-6), the CDR3 was missing, or the read contained stop codons, out-of-frame junctions, or ambiguous translated residues. V3J clonotypes were defined as sequences sharing an identical inferred V gene, J gene, and CDR3 amino acid sequence. The percentage overlap between two repertoires was calculated by dividing the number of shared unique clonotypes by the size of the smaller repertoire. Repertoire richness was assessed with RTK rarefaction, the Chao1 estimator, and Recon v2.1 estimates of unobserved clonotypes. Generation probabilities were computed with OLGA for all TCRbeta clonotypes obtained by the gDNA method from a few donors. TCRdb mirrors the immuneACCESS table, restricted to in-frame sequences. Some clones are absent from its copies; in checked studies, under half trace to an unresolved V gene, and the reason for the others is unknown. From that table come the V and J calls and clone size; the DNA was used to work out D and trimming. A total of hundreds of thousands of clones appear in this sample, about 73% of them only once. 10% of the sample belongs to the ten largest clones.

Healthy HIV-negative adults with no recently reported acute infections or vaccinations were included as donors. Every donor was a Caucasian adult residing in Nashville, Tennessee, USA. CD4+ T cells were enriched by magnetic negative selection; naive cells were then positively selected on CD45RA, and the negative fraction formed the memory subset. Blood was obtained by leukapheresis, after which PBMCs were separated by Ficoll-Histopaque density gradient centrifugation and cryopreserved in liquid nitrogen vapor phase. Analytical flow cytometry was used to check the purity and quantity of each magnetically sorted T cell population. Genomic DNA was isolated from every sorted fraction and measured by UV absorbance on a Nanodrop 2000c. This clone was observed a handful of times. Its antigen target is currently unknown. No qualities accompany the bases; no much larger clone lies one base away.

The clonotype was recovered from a man aged 30 to 39 in good health. Sequencing was carried out using memory CD4+ T cells sorted from blood. The sample's cell subset or site label, decoded: CD45RA-negative fraction. In this chain, TRBV18 is recombined with TRBJ1-5; there is no confident call for the D gene. The nucleotides are TGTGCCAGCTCACCAAGCGTGGCCGCCGGCAATCAGCCCCAGCATTTT. The encoded protein is CASSPSVAAGNQPQHF.